This TCR beta chain was recovered during a study of T cell changes during pregnancy in multiple sclerosis (dated by TCRdb to about 2019). About the investigation overall: In women with multiple sclerosis, the researchers looked at how the T cell repertoire shifted as pregnancy progressed.

Preparation of the library involved the immunoSEQ multiplex PCR assay. The immuneACCESS repertoire file appears here via TCRdb, limited to in-frame rearrangements. These files lack a portion of the clones; in checked studies, under half of the deficit traces to unresolved V genes, and the cause of the others is not known. A total of 15,000 to 20,000 clones appear in this sample, roughly 88% of them only once. The ten largest clones capture over 4.5% of the sample. Points on this clone: The target of this receptor is not known. No base quality values were provided; no much bigger clone lies one nucleotide off.

This clonotype originated in a female donor in good health, enrolled as a control in a pregnancy study. The sample was CD8+ T cells from peripheral blood mononuclear cells, taken after pregnancy.

In nucleotides, the sequence is TGTGCCTGGAGTGGGGGGACAGGGGGCAACTATGGCTACACCTTC. Its coded protein is CAWSGGTGGNYGYTF. The chain employs TRBV30 and TRBJ1-2; the junction holds 12 bases that match TRBD1. Reading from cysteine to phenylalanine, the CDR3 counts 15 amino acids. Only the CDR3 DNA is retained, 45 bases long and in frame from the first base. Clipping removes 1 base from V and 2 bases from J, with 2 as the unmatched junction base count. CDR1 and CDR2, per the germline V gene (reference sequence), are GTSNPN and SVGIG.